Below are 26 T cell receptor beta chains sequenced from a single sample in a study of CD8+ T cells in alopecia areata. Cell sorting was performed on pooled cutaneous lymph node cells with CD4, CD8alpha, NKG2D, NKG2ACE and other markers. Following extraction, RNA underwent reverse transcription to cDNA, which served as the sequencing template. The repertoire was sequenced with immunoSEQ multiplex PCR; TCRdb's copy has only in-frame clones and lacks some. There are around 300,000 clones in the sample, none observed a single time. The material sequenced was CD4+ T cells sorted from a lymph node. The receptors were sampled from a C3H/HeJ mouse with alopecia areata. This strain has MHC haplotype H2-k.

Only a few counts were recorded for this clone. The genes are named according to mouse. The observed sequence ends 4 residues before the CDR3 terminus, with the missing tail filled in from the germline J gene. Other DNA sequences in the same sample also yield this CDR3. The chain recombines TRBV3 with TRBJ2-5, with TRBD2 identical over 8 bases. Per the germline V gene, CDR1 is SNHLY and CDR2 is FYNGKV (reference sequence). The CDR3 covers 16 residues. Losses at the gene ends were 5 bases for V and 2 bases for J; bases not matched to a gene: 9. CDR3 DNA (partial): TGTGCCAGCAGCCTAGACTGGGGCGGGAGCCAAGAC. Its protein product is CASSLDWGGSQD. The whole CDR3 sequence reads CASSLDWGGSQDTQYF.

For this clone: Genes and germline come from the mouse. The sequenced fragment ends 4 residues before the CDR3 boundary, so the rest is inferred from the germline J gene. V gene TRBV5 combines with J gene TRBJ2-1, with 9 bases aligning to TRBD1. CDR3 length: 15 residues. In germline, CDR1 is LGHNA, CDR2 YNLKQL (reference sequence). J lost 3 bases, V lost 4 bases, and 4 bases had no gene match. Partial CDR3 DNA: TGTGCCAGCAGCCCCGACAGGGGGTCCTATGCT. This sequence encodes CASSPDRGSYA. In full, the CDR3 is CASSPDRGSYAEQFF.

Regarding this clone: The gene symbols are mouse symbols. The CDR3 is cut off 4 residues early in the read; its end comes from the germline J gene. Other DNA sequences in the same sample also yield this CDR3. The chain has TRBV19 and TRBJ2-1; 7 bases line up with TRBD1. In germline, CDR1 is FNHDT, CDR2 SITEND (reference sequence). The CDR3 totals 12 residues. Losses at the gene ends were 8 bases for V and 4 bases for J; bases not matched to a gene: 3. Incomplete CDR3 DNA: TGTGCCAGTCGGGACAGATATGCT. It yields the protein CASRDRYA. Given in full, the CDR3 is CASRDRYAEQFF.

The table lists this clone with a few counts. Mouse gene names and germline throughout. The CDR3 end falls 4 residues outside the read, so it is completed with the germline J gene. The rearrangement links TRBV13-3 to TRBJ2-1, with TRBD1 as a possible D gene (7 bases). CDR1 and CDR2 (germline): NNHDY, SYVADS. This CDR3 comprises 14 residues. This CDR3 is CASSERGRGAEQFF. CDR3 DNA (partial): TGTGCCAGCAGTGAGAGGGGGCGAGGAGCT.

On this clone itself: Mouse gene names apply. Other DNA sequences within the sample encode an identical CDR3. CDR3 region: CASSIQANTGQLYF. Partial CDR3 DNA: TGTGCCAGCAGTATCCAAGCAAACACCGGG. The V gene is TRBV19, the J gene TRBJ2-2; D not certain. The read ends 4 residues before the CDR3 terminus; that terminus is restored from the germline J gene. Trimming took 2 bases from V and 0 from J, leaving 5 bases between them. The CDR3 is made up of 14 amino acids. The germline gives CDR1 FNHDT, CDR2 SITEND (reference sequence).

Remarks on this clone: Germline and genes: mouse. The read ends 4 residues shy of where the CDR3 ends; the end is completed using the germline J gene. V gene TRBV5 combines with J gene TRBJ2-5, with 10 bases lining up with TRBD2. Germline V gene data show CDR1 as LGHNA and CDR2 as YNLKQL (reference sequence). The CDR3 loop spans 14 amino acids. V trimming: 5 bases; J trimming: 3 bases; junction bases outside the gene matches: 2. The covered CDR3 bases are TGTGCCAGCAGCGGGGACTGGGGACAAGAC. It specifies CASSGDWGQD. The entire CDR3 sequence reads CASSGDWGQDTQYF.

Details on this clone: The genes are named according to mouse. The CDR3 end is not reached by the read, which stops 4 residues before it; the germline J gene fills it in. This chain joins TRBV19 and TRBJ2-2, with 10 bases matching TRBD2. CDR3 length equals 14 residues. Trimming took 9 bases from V and 1 from J; bases not matched to a gene: 3. Germline CDR1 is FNHDT and CDR2 is SITEND (reference sequence). The CDR3 here is CATHWGGNTGQLYF. CDR3 DNA (partial): TGTGCCACCCACTGGGGGGGAAACACCGGG.

With regard to this clone: Gene names are the mouse ones. The read falls 4 residues short of the CDR3 end, and the missing part is taken from the germline J gene. This chain connects TRBV13-2 to TRBJ2-1; 8 bases line up with TRBD2. V shed 0 bases, J shed 1 base, and the junction held 3 bases outside the gene matches. The CDR3 sequence is 16 residues long. Germline V lookup: CDR1 NNHNN, CDR2 SYGAGS (reference sequence). CDR3 sequence: CASGDAAGGNYAEQFF. The covered CDR3 bases are TGTGCCAGCGGTGATGCGGCTGGGGGGAACTATGCT.

For this clone: Genes and germline are mouse. The read terminates 4 residues ahead of where the CDR3 ends, so the germline J gene completes it. Other DNA sequences in the same sample also yield this CDR3. The V and J genes are TRBV19 and TRBJ2-2; 8 bases are shared with TRBD1. The CDR3 runs 15 residues. V lost 4 bases, J lost 2 bases, and 4 bases stayed unmatched. CDR1 and CDR2 from the germline V gene are FNHDT and SITEND (reference sequence). The CDR3 protein is CASSPDRENTGQLYF. The sequenced part of the CDR3 DNA is TGTGCCAGCAGTCCGGACAGGGAGAACACCGGG.

In its sample, this clone was seen a few times. Here the gene names and germline are mouse. The read halts 4 residues ahead of the CDR3 end, with the missing end drawn from the germline J gene. The chain is built from TRBV29 and TRBJ2-3, with 7 bases fitting TRBD1. Trimming took 2 bases from V and 0 from J; bases not matched to a gene: 8. This CDR3 spans 17 amino acids. The germline V gene has CDR1 MSHET and CDR2 SYDVDS. The CDR3: CASSLGQGVRSAETLYF. CDR3 DNA, as far as it was read: TGTGCTAGCAGTTTAGGGCAGGGGGTAAGAAGTGCAGAA.

In the case of this clone: The germline and genes are mouse ones. The read ends 4 residues before the CDR3 terminus; that terminus is restored from the germline J gene. The chain joins TRBV13-1 to TRBJ2-2; D not resolved. CDR1 NSHNY and CDR2 SYGAGN come from the germline V gene. Trimming pared 5 bases from V and 3 bases from J, leaving 8 bases between. This CDR3 is built from 13 residues. CDR3 sequence: CASSRQYTGQLYF. The DNA read from the CDR3 is TGTGCCAGCAGCCGACAATACACCGGG.

To note about this clone: Mouse gene names and germline throughout. The read finishes 4 residues shy of the CDR3 end, and the germline J gene is used to complete it. V and J are TRBV19 and TRBJ2-2; 9 positions agree with TRBD1. This CDR3 spans 14 amino acids. CDR1 and CDR2 from the germline V gene are FNHDT and SITEND (reference sequence). J was trimmed by 6 bases and V by 4 bases; bases with no gene match: 4. Incomplete CDR3 DNA: TGTGCCAGCAGTCCACAGGGGGCTCCCGGG. Translated, it gives CASSPQGAPG. The whole CDR3 sequence reads CASSPQGAPGQLYF.

In regard to this clone: The gene symbols are mouse symbols. The CDR3 is cut off 4 residues early in the read; its end comes from the germline J gene. J is TRBJ2-2 and V is TRBV14, with a possible D match to TRBD2 (6 bases). The CDR3 is 16 residues long. Deletions cut 1 base from V and 0 bases from J, with 10 bases between. The germline V gene has CDR1 SGHDT and CDR2 FRDEAV. CDR3 region: CASSFDGGANTGQLYF. CDR3 DNA (partial): TGTGCCAGCAGTTTCGATGGGGGAGCAAACACCGGG.

Comments on this clone: Gene labels here are mouse ones. The read halts 4 residues ahead of the CDR3 end, with the missing end drawn from the germline J gene. The V call is TRBV17, the J call TRBJ2-7; 12 bases are a match to TRBD2. CDR3 size: 14 residues. Germline values: CDR1 MNHDT, CDR2 YYDKIL. The CDR3 reads CASSDWGGAYEQYF. CDR3 DNA (partial): TGTGCTAGCAGTGACTGGGGGGGCGCTTAT.

This clone was seen a few times. Mouse germline and gene names are used. From the germline J gene comes the end of the CDR3, since the read stops 4 residues before it. V usage is TRBV14 and J usage is TRBJ2-5; D is perhaps TRBD2 (6 bases). V lost 5 bases and J 0 bases, leaving 10 bases between the germline ends. Germline V gene data show CDR1 as SGHDT and CDR2 as FRDEAV. The CDR3 covers 14 residues. The CDR3 spells CASRSWGNQDTQYF. CDR3 DNA, as far as it was read: TGTGCCAGCAGGTCCTGGGGTAACCAAGAC.

Of note for this clone: Gene names are the mouse ones. The read ends 4 residues shy of where the CDR3 ends; the end is completed using the germline J gene. This chain uses TRBV5 with TRBJ2-5; 8 nucleotides align to TRBD2. The ends lost 4 bases at V and 0 bases at J; junction bases unmatched: 3. In germline, CDR1 is LGHNA, CDR2 YNLKQL (reference sequence). The CDR3 contains 15 residues. The CDR3 bases that were read are TGTGCCAGCAGCCCGACTGGGGCTAACCAAGAC. Residues: CASSPTGANQD. The CDR3 as a whole reads CASSPTGANQDTQYF.

A remark on this clone: Gene names and germline match the mouse. The read gets to within 3 residues of the CDR3 end, and the germline J gene fills in the rest. At the DNA level, this CDR3 is encoded by other sequences in the same sample as well. This sequence joins TRBV13-2 and TRBJ1-6; a possible D gene is TRBD1 (6 bases). TRBJ1-6 is treated as an ORF (open reading frame) with a function not yet certain. Trimming pared 0 bases from V and 2 bases from J, leaving 6 bases between. The CDR3 is made up of 15 amino acids. Germline CDR1 NNHNN, CDR2 SYGAGS (reference sequence). The CDR3 is CASGDGTAYNSPLYF. Partial CDR3 DNA: TGTGCCAGCGGTGATGGGACAGCCTATAATTCGCCC.

About this clone itself: Gene names denote mouse genes. The CDR3 extends 4 residues past the end of the read, so its final part is completed from the germline J gene. Other DNA sequences of this sample code for an identical CDR3. The chain recombines TRBV5 with TRBJ2-5; TRBD1 matches at 8 bases. J gave up 2 bases and V 4 bases, and 2 bases lay outside the gene matches. CDR1 LGHNA and CDR2 YNLKQL come from the germline V gene (reference sequence). The CDR3 spans 14 residues. The part of the CDR3 DNA that was read is TGTGCCAGCAGCCCAGGGGGCGTCCAAGAC. As protein: CASSPGGVQD. The CDR3 as a whole reads CASSPGGVQDTQYF.

A few counts support this clone. The gene symbols are mouse symbols. The read falls 4 residues short of the CDR3 end, and the missing part is taken from the germline J gene. Other DNA sequences in this specimen translate into the identical CDR3. V and J are TRBV31 and TRBJ2-2; 7 bases agree with TRBD2. The trim removed 0 bases at V and 4 bases at J, leaving 2 bases unmatched. The CDR3 totals 14 residues. Germline assignment: CDR1 GKSSPN and CDR2 SITVG. CDR3 in amino acids: CAWSLPGGTGQLYF. Partial CDR3 DNA: TGTGCCTGGAGTCTCCCTGGGGGCACCGGG. Complete variable domain (other parts from reference TRBV31 and TRBJ2-2): AQTIHQWPVAEIKAVGSPLSLGCTIKGKSSPNLYWYWQATGGTLQQLFYSITVGQVESVVQLNLSASRPKDDQFILSTEKLLLSHSGFYLCAWSLPGGTGQLYFGEGSKLTVL.

This clone has more than one count but fewer than ten. Germline and genes: mouse. The read ends 4 residues early relative to the CDR3; the germline J gene fills the gap. Distinct nucleotide sequences in the sample also encode this CDR3. The V call is TRBV19, the J call TRBJ1-1; TRBD1 agrees at 11 bases. The germline V gene encodes CDR1 FNHDT and CDR2 SITEND (reference sequence). This CDR3 has 15 residues. V was pared by 2 bases and J by 0 bases, with 0 bases of the junction left unmatched. The chain's CDR3 is CASSMGQGANTEVFF. Incomplete CDR3 DNA: TGTGCCAGCAGTATGGGACAGGGGGCAAACACA.

In regard to this clone: Each gene name is a mouse one. The read is 4 residues too short to cover the CDR3 end, so that end is filled in from the germline J gene. The chain links TRBV3 to TRBJ1-2; a possible D gene is TRBD1 (6 bases). V shed 1 base and J shed 0 bases, with 12 bases lying between them. This CDR3 spans 16 amino acids. From germline, CDR1 is SNHLY and CDR2 FYNGKV (reference sequence). CDR3 loop: CASSLEGDNANSDYTF. Partial CDR3 DNA: TGTGCCAGCAGCTTAGAGGGGGACAATGCAAACTCC.

This clone turned up a few times. Genes here carry mouse names. The CDR3 extends 4 residues past the end of the read, so its final part is completed from the germline J gene. This chain joins TRBV13-3 and TRBJ1-1, with D tentatively TRBD1 (5 bases). Germline values: CDR1 NNHDY, CDR2 SYVADS. Trimming removed 6 bases at V and 0 bases at J, with 9 bases between. CDR3 size: 13 residues. CDR3 DNA (partial): TGTGCCAGCAAGGACACTGCAAACACA. Translating gives CASKDTANT. The complete CDR3 reads CASKDTANTEVFF.

As to this clone: Genes here carry mouse names. Partial CDR3 DNA: TGTGCTAGCAGTGGGGGGGAGGACACCGGG. It yields the protein CASSGGEDTG. The whole CDR3 is CASSGGEDTGQLYF. The V gene is TRBV17, the J gene TRBJ2-2, with 7 bases matching TRBD2. The CDR3 end falls 4 residues outside the read, so it is completed with the germline J gene. Unmatched junction bases numbered 3, after V lost 5 bases and J lost 3 bases. The length of the CDR3 is 14 residues. CDR1 is MNHDT, CDR2 YYDKIL, per germline.

As regards this clone: The gene names here belong to mouse. The observed sequence ends 4 residues before the CDR3 terminus, with the missing tail filled in from the germline J gene. The identical CDR3 is also encoded by other nucleotide sequences in the sample. The chain recombines TRBV13-3 with TRBJ1-2, with 9 bases matching TRBD1. This CDR3 has 13 amino acids. Per the germline V gene, CDR1 is NNHDY and CDR2 is SYVADS. The DNA read from the CDR3 is TGTGCCAGCAGGGACAGGGGAGGGTCC. Residues: CASRDRGGS. In full, the CDR3 reads CASRDRGGSDYTF.

This clone came up a few times. The genes and germline here are from mouse. Read coverage stops 4 residues before the CDR3 terminus; the germline J gene supplies the remainder. The same CDR3 also results from other DNA sequences found in this sample. The chain has TRBV13-2 and TRBJ2-3; D remains unclear. This CDR3 has 14 amino acids. Germline assignment: CDR1 NNHNN and CDR2 SYGAGS (reference sequence). V gave up 0 bases and J gave up 0 bases, with 5 bases separating them. The CDR3 sequence is CASGDAHSAETLYF. Incomplete CDR3 DNA: TGTGCCAGCGGTGATGCACACAGTGCAGAA.

This clone has just a few counts. Mouse gene names and germline throughout. The read ends 4 residues shy of where the CDR3 ends; the end is completed using the germline J gene. The V gene is TRBV13-2, the J gene TRBJ1-2, with D unclear. CDR1 NNHNN and CDR2 SYGAGS come from the germline V gene (reference sequence). V gave up 1 base and J gave up 0 bases, with 7 bases separating them. CDR3 length: 14 residues. The CDR3 region is CASGDSQTNSDYTF. The CDR3 bases that were read are TGTGCCAGCGGTGATTCACAGACAAACTCC.